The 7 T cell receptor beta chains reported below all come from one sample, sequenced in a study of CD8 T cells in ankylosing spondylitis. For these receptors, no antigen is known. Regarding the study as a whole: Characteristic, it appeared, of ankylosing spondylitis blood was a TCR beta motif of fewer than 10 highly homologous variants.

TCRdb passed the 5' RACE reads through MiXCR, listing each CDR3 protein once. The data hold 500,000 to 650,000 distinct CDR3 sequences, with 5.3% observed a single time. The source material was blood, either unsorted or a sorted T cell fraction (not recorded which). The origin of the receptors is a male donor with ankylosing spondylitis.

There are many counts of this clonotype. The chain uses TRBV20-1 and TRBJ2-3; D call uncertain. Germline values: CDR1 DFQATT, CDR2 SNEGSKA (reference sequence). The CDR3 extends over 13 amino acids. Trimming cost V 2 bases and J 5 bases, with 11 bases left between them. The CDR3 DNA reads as TGCAGTGCTAGAACCCGCGCTCAAGATACGCAGTATTTT. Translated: CSARTRAQDTQYF.

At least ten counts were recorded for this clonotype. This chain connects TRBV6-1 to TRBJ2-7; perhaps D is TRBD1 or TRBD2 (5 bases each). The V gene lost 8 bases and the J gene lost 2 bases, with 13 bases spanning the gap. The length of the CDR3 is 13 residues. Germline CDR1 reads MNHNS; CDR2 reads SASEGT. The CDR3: CASGGAAPYEQYF. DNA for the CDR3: TGTGCCAGCGGGGGTGCAGCACCCTACGAGCAGTACTTC.

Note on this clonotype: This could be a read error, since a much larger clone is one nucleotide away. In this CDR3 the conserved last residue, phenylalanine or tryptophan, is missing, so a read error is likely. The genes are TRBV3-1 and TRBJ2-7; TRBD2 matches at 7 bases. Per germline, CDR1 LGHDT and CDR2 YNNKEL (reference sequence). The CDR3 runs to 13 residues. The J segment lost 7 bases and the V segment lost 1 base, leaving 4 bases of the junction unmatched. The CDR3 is CASSQVGGGEQYL. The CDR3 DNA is TGTGCCAGCAGCCAAGTTGGCGGGGGAGAGCAGTACCTC.

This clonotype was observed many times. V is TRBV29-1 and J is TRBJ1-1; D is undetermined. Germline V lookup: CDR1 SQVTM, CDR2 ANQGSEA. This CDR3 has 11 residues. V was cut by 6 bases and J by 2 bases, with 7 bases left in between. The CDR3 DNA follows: TGCAGCGTGAGGGAAAACACTGAAGCTTTCTTT. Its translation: CSVRENTEAFF.

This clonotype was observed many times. The CDR3 DNA sequence: TGTGCCACGGGAGGGGAAGGGAGTTGGCAAGAGACCCAGTACTTC. This encodes CATGGEGSWQETQYF. The chain recombines TRBV12-3 or TRBV12-4 with TRBJ2-5; 8 bases fit TRBD2. CDR3 size: 15 residues. V was clipped by 10 bases and J by 2 bases; unmatched bases: 12.

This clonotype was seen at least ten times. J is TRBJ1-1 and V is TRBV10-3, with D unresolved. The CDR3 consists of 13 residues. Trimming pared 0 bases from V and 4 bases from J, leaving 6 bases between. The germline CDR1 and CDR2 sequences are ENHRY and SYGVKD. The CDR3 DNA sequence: TGTGCCATCAGTGAGTCGGTATTCACTGAAGCTTTCTTT. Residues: CAISESVFTEAFF.

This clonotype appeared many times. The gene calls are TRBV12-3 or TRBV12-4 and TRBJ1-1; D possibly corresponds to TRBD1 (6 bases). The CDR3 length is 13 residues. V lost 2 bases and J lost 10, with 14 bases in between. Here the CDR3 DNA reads TGTGCCAGCAGTTTACTGCACAGGGCGTCAGCTTTCTTT. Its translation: CASSLLHRASAFF.